This TCR beta chain was recorded in a study of Tregs in tolerant kidney transplant recipients. From germline, CDR1 is SGHTA and CDR2 FQGNSA. V lost 8 bases, J lost 7 bases, and 11 bases lay in between. The CDR3 has 11 amino acids. TCRdb's copy holds only in-frame clones and misses some; the assay was immunoSEQ multiplex PCR. The sample includes under 80,000 clones, around 85% of them seen just once. Before regulatory T cell sorting, thawed PBMCs rested overnight at 37°C in approximately 200 IU/ml IL-2. This TCR came from a human donor who received a combined kidney and bone marrow transplant. V is TRBV7-2 and J is TRBJ1-2; no firm D call. The sequencing here drew on Tregs from blood, taken before the transplant. CDR3 residues: CASDGGFGYTF. CDR3 coding DNA: TGTGCCAGCGACGGAGGTTTTGGCTACACCTTC.